Listed below are T cell receptor beta chains from one sample, sequenced in a study of T cell responses to AZD1222 COVID-19 vaccine. Clones were sequenced by immunoSEQ multiplex PCR, and TCRdb holds only the in-frame ones, with some missing. The repertoire holds 96,000 or so clones, roughly 90% seen once, with approximately 30% in the top ten. The material was peripheral blood, obtained on day 0 of AZD1222 vaccination. These receptors originate from an adult in good health. Each CDR3 is given with its conserved first and last residue. The order of the fields is CDR3 length, clone size, V gene, D gene, J gene, CDR3 DNA, CDR3 protein. The D gene is left open where the match is weak. Not every row has a clone size; where given, it reads once, few, many or a size class.

length: 13
size: .
V: TRBV11-2
D: TRBD2
J: TRBJ2-4
DNA: TGTGCCAGCAGCTTACAGCGGGAGGGTATTCAGTACTTC
CDR3: CASSLQREGIQYF

length: 14
size: .
V: TRBV6-5
D: TRBD1
J: TRBJ1-4
DNA: TGTGCCAGCACCCCTCCTTGGGGACAGGAAAAACTGTTTTTT
CDR3: CASTPPWGQEKLFF

length: 14
size: .
V: TRBV5-1
D: .
J: TRBJ2-5
DNA: TGCGCCAGCAGCTTCAAACAAATCCAAGAGACCCAGTACTTC
CDR3: CASSFKQIQETQYF

length: 17
size: .
V: TRBV4-3
D: .
J: TRBJ2-2
DNA: TGCGCCAGCAGCCAAGCTGACAAACAGGTGAACACCGGGGAGCTGTTTTTT
CDR3: CASSQADKQVNTGELFF

length: 16
size: .
V: TRBV4-3
D: .
J: TRBJ2-2
DNA: TGCGCCAGCAGCCAAGAGAGCGCGGTCTTCACCGGGGAGCTGTTTTTT
CDR3: CASSQESAVFTGELFF

length: 14
size: .
V: TRBV5-4
D: .
J: TRBJ1-2
DNA: TGTGCCAGCAGCCCACTCGGCGGGGAATATGGCTACACCTTC
CDR3: CASSPLGGEYGYTF

length: 14
size: .
V: TRBV28
D: .
J: TRBJ1-5
DNA: TGTGCCAGCAGTTTCGGAGGGGTCAATCAGCCCCAGCATTTT
CDR3: CASSFGGVNQPQHF

length: 16
size: .
V: TRBV19
D: .
J: TRBJ2-1
DNA: TGTGCCAGTAGTATTATTCCCCTTGGGGGGGGACAGCCTGCGTTCTTC
CDR3: CASSIIPLGGGQPAFF

length: 12
size: .
V: TRBV10-3
D: .
J: TRBJ2-7
DNA: TGTGCCATCAGTGAGTCAGAGTACGAGCAGTACTTC
CDR3: CAISESEYEQYF

length: 14
size: .
V: TRBV28
D: .
J: TRBJ1-4
DNA: TGTGCCAGCAGTTCGCAACAGATCCGAGAAAAACTGTTTTTT
CDR3: CASSSQQIREKLFF

length: 14
size: .
V: TRBV19
D: .
J: TRBJ1-1
DNA: TGTGCCAGTAGTCCGGACAGAATGAACACTGAAGCTTTCTTT
CDR3: CASSPDRMNTEAFF

length: 14
size: once
V: TRBV5-1
D: .
J: TRBJ2-7
DNA: TGCGCCAGCAGCTTGGGGGGAGCCTCCTACGAGCAGTACTTC
CDR3: CASSLGGASYEQYF

length: 13
size: .
V: TRBV28
D: .
J: TRBJ1-3
DNA: TGTGCCAGCAGTATCTTCTCTGGAAACACCATATATTTT
CDR3: CASSIFSGNTIYF

length: 16
size: .
V: TRBV7-8
D: .
J: TRBJ2-2
DNA: TGTGCCAGCAGCTTAGCCTCCCTGCGGGGAACCGGGGAGCTGTTTTTT
CDR3: CASSLASLRGTGELFF

length: 18
size: .
V: TRBV19
D: TRBD1
J: TRBJ2-5
DNA: TGTGCCAGTAGTTCCCTCCCCGGTCGGGGGCAGGGGGCAGAGACCCAGTACTTC
CDR3: CASSSLPGRGQGAETQYF